This TCR beta chain was profiled in a study of Ad26.COV2.S vaccination and SARS-CoV-2 variants. At the level of the study: Intramuscular Ad26.COV2.S doses were given once or twice, 56 days apart.

Comments on this clone: Its cognate antigen is unknown.

Per germline, CDR1 MDHEN and CDR2 SYDVKM. Trimming stripped 0 bases from V and 7 bases from J, with 4 bases between. This CDR3 is built from 12 residues. Described treatment: around 19 received Ad26.COV2.S at low or high dose, single or two shots; a few received placebo; per-sample allocation not given. Day 63 following the first vaccine or placebo injection was when the samples were taken. Wuhan-strain SARS-CoV-2 spike was expressed by the Ad26 vector that made up the vaccine. Data came from immunoSEQ multiplex PCR; TCRdb stores just in-frame clones and leaves some out. The data show 430,000 or so clones, around 90% seen once. Study results and caveats: Across vaccine and placebo recipients, the breadth of non-spike TCRs was similar. Breadth and depth estimates from TCRs may understate total T cell responses.

The chain employs TRBV28 and TRBJ2-1; no clear D. The sequencing used peripheral blood, collected in a trial of Ad26.COV2.S vaccine versus placebo. The receptor comes from a person between 18 and 65 years old who received the Ad26.COV2.S COVID-19 vaccine or a placebo. This chain's CDR3 is CASSLWENEQFF. As DNA, the CDR3 is TGTGCCAGCAGTTTATGGGAAAATGAGCAGTTCTTC.